The source of this TCR beta chain is a study of PD-1 blockade in classical Hodgkin lymphoma (dated by TCRdb to 2020 to 2022). Regarding the complete study: Nivolumab dosing was 3 mg/kg intravenously every 2 weeks, continuing until either disease progression or unacceptable toxicity. The study used TCR beta sequencing and CyTOF to define a peripheral blood immune signature of response to PD-1 blockade in classical Hodgkin lymphoma. Results and caveats for the whole study, not just this receptor: Lower diversity was observed in patients in whom nivolumab was started less than 1 year after ASCT, and these patients were excluded from later analyses so that confounding by immune reconstitution would be avoided. CD4+ but not CD8+ TCR diversity rose significantly by C4D1 (p=0.0027 vs p=0.16), most apparent in complete responders (p=0.02). Only a single clinical trial cohort was studied, and what caused the repertoire differences, possibly disease activity or prior therapy, remained undefined. Newly diagnosed patients were reported to have lower baseline TCR diversity than healthy donors, and relapsed/refractory patients were reported to have lower baseline TCR diversity still. Trial patients with a complete response had baseline diversity similar to that of newly diagnosed patients, while partial responders and progressors had significantly lower diversity.

In regard to this clone: Its antigen has not been determined. No per-base quality is available; no much larger clone lies one base away.

What this sample's time point label stands for: cycle 4 day 1 (C4D1), after more than five weeks of nivolumab. Every trial patient had relapsed following autologous stem cell transplantation, and prior brentuximab vedotin exposure was what differed among cohorts A, B and C. The trial cohort included 50 or so patients with relapsed/refractory classical Hodgkin lymphoma, and each patient had a best overall response of complete response, partial response or progressive disease. Trial patients were treated with single-agent nivolumab in the multi-cohort phase II CheckMate 205 trial. Best overall response was determined by an independent review committee according to the 2007 International Working Group response criteria. Trial PBMCs were collected just before the start of nivolumab (C1D1) and during therapy at cycle 2 day 1 and cycle 4 day 1. After peripheral blood was drawn into 8 mL Vacutainer Cell Preparation Tubes, PBMCs were isolated by centrifugation and then cryopreserved.

The Qiagen DNeasy kit was used to extract genomic DNA from unsorted PBMCs and from the negatively selected CD4+ and CD8+ fractions. Using primers that anneal to V and J segments, immunoSEQ multiplex PCR amplified the TCR beta CDR3 regions. A synthetic immune receptor repertoire was used to minimize amplification bias, and remaining bias was computationally removed after sequencing. The paper's processing steps were these. Custom Python scripts were used to quantify repertoire diversity as the Shannon entropy index. Unsorted, CD4+ and CD8+ repertoires were examined separately, except in combined analyses, for which CD4+ and CD8+ sequences were merged in silico. Clonal expansion was defined as at least a 2-fold frequency increase after treatment relative to C1D1, with a pseudocount of 0.5 for undetected baseline clones. Clones with 0 or 1 copy at C1D1 were defined as singleton clones, while clones with 2 or more copies were defined as non-singleton clones. Clones expanded in unsorted samples were assigned a CD4+, CD8+ or unknown annotation through matching of protein sequences in sorted samples from the same patient. Wilcoxon tests on paired samples were used to test diversity changes from C1D1 to C4D1. Drawn from immuneACCESS, this table holds only the in-frame rearrangements with V and J called that TCRdb kept. Clones are partly lost; checked studies trace under half to an unresolved V gene and leave the rest unexplained. Clonal size and the V and J genes are those of that table, whereas D and trimming came from the DNA. In all, the sample holds fewer than 100,000 clones, and about 93% of those were seen once. The ten largest clones capture roughly 2.1% of the sample.

The CDR3 numbers 15 residues from cysteine through phenylalanine. This entry keeps only the CDR3 DNA: 45 bases, framed from base 1. Trimmed from V: 4 bases; trimmed from J: 5 bases; junction bases lacking a gene match: 11. From a lookup of the germline V gene (reference sequence), CDR1 and CDR2 are GTSNPN and SVGIG. Sequenced here: peripheral blood mononuclear cells (PBMCs), sampled before the fourth cycle of nivolumab. The chain joins TRBV30 to TRBJ2-5; TRBD1 fits 9 bases in the junction. This receptor was obtained from a human donor with classical Hodgkin lymphoma. The DNA is TGTGCCTGGAATAAACGGGACAGGGTTGGGGAGACCCAGTACTTC. Its protein product is CAWNKRDRVGETQYF.